This T cell receptor beta chain is from a study of blood T cells in healthy people across ages. Findings and caveats of the study: Unsorted PBMCs prevented conclusive naive versus antigen-experienced comparison. The long-lived group displayed more naive CD4+ cells, plus higher diversity, than the aged donors did.

Total RNA amounts of at least 6 micrograms were extracted per sample. The ends were cut back, 4 bases at V and 8 bases at J, with 9 bases in the middle. Germline V CDR1 and CDR2: SQVTM, ANQGSEA. There are 11 residues in the CDR3. Primers used in a second PCR of about 6 to 11 cycles were a sample-barcoded 5' primer and a J-beta primer mix. Each cDNA molecule received a tag from a template-switch adaptor that had 12 random nucleotides. TCRdb ran MiXCR on the 5' RACE reads and lists one entry per CDR3 protein. The sample lists around 600,000 distinct CDR3 sequences; about 45% were seen once. In the case of this clonotype: The antigen is unknown.

This sequence was found in a man at least 80 years old in good health. This chain connects TRBV29-1 to TRBJ2-1; D unclear. The sample was blood. The CDR3 is CSVAVTYEQFF. The DNA of the CDR3 is TGCAGCGTTGCTGTAACCTATGAGCAGTTCTTC.